The 22 T cell receptor beta chains in this list originate from one sample, sequenced in a study of immune evolution from preneoplasia to lung adenocarcinoma. Produced via immunoSEQ multiplex PCR; TCRdb's table is partial and in-frame only. Seen here are around 3,500 clones, 75% to 85% observed once, and the top ten hold 4.5% to 6%. The sample was FFPE lung adenocarcinoma in situ tissue. The receptors originated from an older person with lung adenocarcinoma.

V gene TRBV28 combines with J gene TRBJ1-1; the D gene is possibly TRBD1 (5 bases). Germline V gene data show CDR1 as MDHEN and CDR2 as SYDVKM. The CDR3 extends over 12 amino acids. V shed 6 bases and J shed 11 bases, with 16 bases lying between them. CDR3 coding DNA: TGTGCCAGCAGGGATTGGGGGTCGAGGGCTTTCTTT. This encodes CASRDWGSRAFF.

V and J are TRBV29-1 and TRBJ1-1, with D uncertain. This CDR3 has 13 amino acids. Germline CDR1 and CDR2: SQVTM and ANQGSEA. With 7 bases removed from V and 4 bases from J, the gap between germline ends came to 16 bases. In DNA, the CDR3 is TGCAGCGGCAACCCTAACGGAGGCACTGAAGCTTTCTTT. It translates to CSGNPNGGTEAFF.

Comment on this clone: Germline is not matched at one junction end, which may reflect a read error. V gene TRBV5-5 combines with J gene TRBJ1-1, with TRBD1 as a possible D gene (6 bases). The CDR3 spans 14 residues. Per germline, CDR1 SGHKS and CDR2 YYEKEE (reference sequence). In nucleotides, the CDR3 is TGTGCTAGCAGCTTTTGGACAGACAACACTGAAGCTTTCTTT. Its translation: CASSFWTDNTEAFF.

The V and J genes are TRBV5-1 and TRBJ2-6, with unresolved D. The CDR3 totals 17 residues. CDR1 SGHRS and CDR2 YFSETQ come from the germline V gene. V lost 1 base, J lost 0 bases, and 11 bases lay in between. The CDR3 DNA is TGCGCCAGCAGCTTGTCCACCTCCGGCTCTGGGGCCAACGTCCTGACTTTC. This gives the protein CASSLSTSGSGANVLTF.

This chain joins TRBV19 and TRBJ2-7, with 10 bases lining up with TRBD1. The germline CDR1 and CDR2 sequences are LNHDA and SQIVND (reference sequence). With V trimmed by 5 bases and J by 2 bases, 9 bases remained unmatched. The CDR3 totals 16 residues. The CDR3 reads CASSDAPGTGAYEQYF. The DNA for the CDR3 is TGTGCCAGTAGTGACGCCCCCGGGACAGGGGCCTACGAGCAGTACTTC.

Only one count was recorded for this clone. The rearrangement links TRBV28 to TRBJ1-5; 9 bases are shared with TRBD1. Trimming took 5 bases from V and 4 from J; bases not matched to a gene: 6. The CDR3 contains 15 residues. Looked up from germline, CDR1 is MDHEN and CDR2 is SYDVKM. DNA of the CDR3: TGTGCCAGCAGTCGCTCCGGGACAGGGAATCAGCCCCAGCATTTT. As protein: CASSRSGTGNQPQHF.

The V gene is TRBV6-1, the J gene TRBJ2-7; possibly TRBD2 for D (7 bases). V was clipped by 1 base and J by 1 base, with 11 bases between them. The CDR3 extends over 15 amino acids. Germline CDR1 and CDR2: MNHNS and SASEGT. In DNA, the CDR3 is TGTGCCAGCAGTGAAGAACAGGGAGGGTCCTACGAGCAGTACTTC. It specifies CASSEEQGGSYEQYF.

This clone has just one count. The chain has TRBV21-1 and TRBJ2-3; the table assigns TRBD2, which was not confirmed against the DNA. TRBV21-1 is assigned pseudogene status. The CDR3 length is 11 residues. The chain's CDR3 is CASSLWTWQYF. The CDR3 bases are TGTGCCAGCAGCCTGTGGACTTGGCAGTATTTT.

CDR3 nucleotides: TGTGCCAGCAGTCCAACTACAACTAATGAAAAACTGTTTTTT. Amino acids: CASSPTTTNEKLFF. This chain connects TRBV28 to TRBJ1-4, with D unclear. The V gene lost 5 bases and the J gene lost 0 bases, with 7 bases spanning the gap. Germline CDR1 is MDHEN and CDR2 is SYDVKM. This CDR3 spans 14 amino acids.

The J gene is TRBJ2-1, the V gene TRBV9; possibly TRBD1 for D (6 bases). The V end was cut by 0 bases, the J end by 4 bases, with 11 bases between. Germline CDR1 reads SGDLS; CDR2 reads YYNGEE. The CDR3 has 15 amino acids. CDR3 in DNA: TGTGCCAGCAGCGTAGGGCAGGGGACGTACAATGAGCAGTTCTTC. Its protein product is CASSVGQGTYNEQFF.

This chain uses TRBV19 with TRBJ2-6; D gene uncertain. The CDR3 is 13 amino acids. The V end lost 7 bases, the J end lost 4 bases, and 8 bases lay between the germline ends. CDR1 and CDR2 from the germline V gene are LNHDA and SQIVND (reference sequence). CDR3 DNA sequence: TGTGCCAGTACGATGCAGGGGGCCAACGTCCTGACTTTC. Its protein product is CASTMQGANVLTF.

This clone was recorded only once. The V gene is TRBV7-9, the J gene TRBJ1-1; TRBD1 agrees at 7 bases. The CDR3 spans 17 residues. The ends lost 4 bases at V and 0 bases at J; junction bases unmatched: 11. The germline CDR1 and CDR2 sequences are SEHNR and FQNEAQ (reference sequence). CDR3 nucleotides: TGTGCCAGCAGCTCAGTAACAGGGGTACTTATGAACACTGAAGCTTTCTTT. Translation: CASSSVTGVLMNTEAFF.

J is TRBJ2-3 and V is TRBV5-8; weak D call: TRBD1 (5 bases). With 3 bases removed from V and 4 bases from J, the gap between germline ends came to 6 bases. The CDR3 runs to 12 residues. Germline V lookup: CDR1 SGHTS, CDR2 YDEGEE. CDR3 loop: CASSSQADTQYF. The CDR3 nucleotides read TGTGCCAGCAGCTCACAGGCAGATACGCAGTATTTT. The variable domain in full, with the rest retrieved from reference TRBV5-8 and TRBJ2-3, is EAGVTQSPTHLIKTRGQQATLRCSPISGHTSVYWYQQALGLGLQFLLWYDEGEERNRGNFPPRFSGRQFPNYSSELNVNALELEDSALYLCASSSQADTQYFGPGTRLTVL.

The rearrangement uses TRBV6-5 and TRBJ1-1; D is unclear. The CDR3 runs 14 residues. Trimming cost V 4 bases and J 6 bases, with 15 bases left between them. Germline CDR1 reads MNHEY; CDR2 reads SVGAGI. Here the CDR3 reads CASSSVEGGAEAFF. The CDR3 nucleotides are TGTGCCAGCAGTTCGGTGGAGGGAGGCGCTGAAGCTTTCTTT.

The chain links TRBV6-6 to TRBJ2-5; D might be TRBD1 (6 bases). The CDR3 loop spans 13 amino acids. Looked up from germline, CDR1 is MNHNY and CDR2 is SVGAGI (reference sequence). Trimming removed 7 bases at V and 1 base at J, with 10 bases between. The CDR3 DNA reads as TGTGCCAGCACCGACAGGACCCAAGAGACCCAGTACTTC. Residues: CASTDRTQETQYF.

This chain uses TRBV28 with TRBJ2-7; 8 nucleotides agree with TRBD1. Unmatched junction bases numbered 12, after V lost 2 bases and J lost 6 bases. Germline CDR1 reads MDHEN; CDR2 reads SYDVKM. The CDR3 length is 16 residues. CDR3 nucleotides: TGTGCCAGCAGTTTAATCCGAGGACAGGGAGTTTCCGAGCAGTACTTC. The encoded protein is CASSLIRGQGVSEQYF.

The chain is built from TRBV7-6 and TRBJ2-1, with D possibly being TRBD2 (5 bases). The V gene lost 4 bases and the J gene lost 4 bases, with 14 bases spanning the gap. The CDR3 is 15 residues long. The V gene's germline CDR1 is SGHVS and CDR2 FNYEAQ. CDR3 sequence: CASSSDPEGYNEQFF. CDR3 sequence (DNA): TGTGCCAGCAGCTCCGACCCTGAGGGTTACAATGAGCAGTTCTTC.

The rearrangement joins TRBV2 to TRBJ1-1, with D unclear. The CDR3 length is 13 residues. Trimming removed 4 bases from V and 1 base from J, with 7 bases in between. Germline V gives CDR1 SNHLY, CDR2 FYNNEI. The CDR3 DNA reads as TGTGCCAGCAGTGTTCAGACGAACACTGAAGCTTTCTTT. It translates to CASSVQTNTEAFF. The variable domain in full, completed from reference TRBV2 and TRBJ1-1, reads EPEVTQTPSHQVTQMGQEVILRCVPISNHLYFYWYRQILGQKVEFLVSFYNNEISEKSEIFDDQFSVERPDGSNFTLKIRSTKLEDSAMYFCASSVQTNTEAFFGQGTRLTVV.

This chain joins TRBV6-1 and TRBJ2-7; perhaps TRBD2 as D (5 bases). V lost 7 bases and J lost 3, with 13 bases in between. Germline CDR1 MNHNS, CDR2 SASEGT. The CDR3 runs to 13 residues. DNA of the CDR3: TGTGCCAGCAACCCTCTCGGAGGCTACGAGCAGTACTTC. This sequence encodes CASNPLGGYEQYF.

The rearrangement uses TRBV11-1 and TRBJ1-1, with a possible D match to TRBD1 (6 bases). The germline V and J ends were trimmed by 3 bases and 4 bases, with 9 bases remaining between them. The CDR3 has 13 amino acids. CDR1 is SGHAT and CDR2 is FQDESV in the germline V gene (reference sequence). CDR3 region: CASSFGQTTEAFF. The CDR3 DNA sequence: TGTGCCAGCAGCTTTGGACAGACCACTGAAGCTTTCTTT.

J is TRBJ2-2 and V is TRBV6-6, with TRBD2 as a possible D gene (5 bases). Trimming shortened V by 0 bases and J by 6 bases, and 14 bases separated the two germline ends. Germline loops: CDR1 MNHNY, CDR2 SVGAGI (reference sequence). The CDR3 loop spans 16 amino acids. The CDR3 sequence: CASSYSRPPSPGELFF. CDR3 DNA: TGTGCCAGCAGTTACTCGAGACCCCCTAGCCCCGGGGAGCTGTTTTTT.

The V call is TRBV29-1, the J call TRBJ2-1; D perhaps matches TRBD1 (5 bases). This CDR3 comprises 13 residues. V shed 7 bases and J shed 0 bases, with 10 bases lying between them. Per the germline V gene, CDR1 is SQVTM and CDR2 is ANQGSEA. The CDR3 loop reads CSDRQSSYNEQFF. The CDR3 nucleotides read TGCAGCGATCGACAGAGCTCCTACAATGAGCAGTTCTTC.